A selection of T cell receptor beta chains follows, all from one sample in a study of post-analysis software for immune sequencing data. Each CDR3 protein is one row after TCRdb ran MiXCR on the PCR reads. The table lists some 690,000 distinct CDR3 sequences, roughly 30% of them singletons. Sequenced input: blood. The receptors here all came from a girl between 10 and 17 years old with multiple sclerosis. Each CDR3 is given with its conserved first and last residue. Fields, in order: CDR3 protein, clone size, D gene, J gene, V gene. A D gene is named only where the DNA matches it firmly. The listing skips clone size in some rows; elsewhere it reads once, few, many or a size class.

CDR3 protein: CATSDRTSGRVGDTQYF
clone size: -
D gene: TRBD2
J gene: TRBJ2-3
V gene: TRBV24-1

CDR3 protein: CASSEEGQRTDTQYF
clone size: few
D gene: TRBD1
J gene: TRBJ2-3
V gene: TRBV2

CDR3 protein: CASSAGARVKGTDTQYF
clone size: -
D gene: -
J gene: TRBJ2-3
V gene: TRBV9

CDR3 protein: CASSSFRGDTQYF
clone size: few
D gene: -
J gene: TRBJ2-3
V gene: TRBV6-5

CDR3 protein: CASSYSSDEQFF
clone size: many
D gene: -
J gene: TRBJ2-1
V gene: TRBV6-6

CDR3 protein: CSARGPLLNTEAFF
clone size: -
D gene: -
J gene: TRBJ1-1
V gene: TRBV20-1

CDR3 protein: CSASGGLGRDYGYTF
clone size: -
D gene: -
J gene: TRBJ1-2
V gene: TRBV20-1

CDR3 protein: CASSYGTGGSGNTIYF
clone size: once
D gene: TRBD1
J gene: TRBJ1-3
V gene: TRBV6-6

CDR3 protein: CAITPGQGNYGYTF
clone size: many
D gene: TRBD1
J gene: TRBJ1-2
V gene: TRBV10-3

CDR3 protein: CASSLIPPTSLSYNEQFF
clone size: -
D gene: -
J gene: TRBJ2-1
V gene: TRBV5-1

CDR3 protein: CSAGGQGLGKNIQYF
clone size: -
D gene: TRBD1
J gene: TRBJ2-4
V gene: TRBV20-1

CDR3 protein: CATSGTEGTDTQYF
clone size: -
D gene: -
J gene: TRBJ2-3
V gene: TRBV24-1

CDR3 protein: CSAQSGTGVYEQYF
clone size: few
D gene: TRBD1
J gene: TRBJ2-7
V gene: TRBV20-1

CDR3 protein: CASSFGQGLGDEQFF
clone size: few
D gene: TRBD1
J gene: TRBJ2-1
V gene: TRBV5-1

CDR3 protein: CSASVGRAGEQYF
clone size: many
D gene: -
J gene: TRBJ2-7
V gene: TRBV20-1

CDR3 protein: CASRDRGLYGYTF
clone size: few
D gene: TRBD1
J gene: TRBJ1-2
V gene: TRBV6-5